This T cell receptor (beta chain) was sequenced for a study of cytomegalovirus exposure and HLA in healthy donors (dated by TCRdb to between 2016 and 2019). General notes on the study: An earlier analysis of 587 of the donors reported 276 Gb of sequence data and 117 million unique TCR beta sequences obtained from 150 million to 200 million T cells. A later analysis re-examined previously published TCR beta repertoires from 610 or so donors and added high-resolution HLA genotyping to investigate patterns of TCR occurrence. The study aimed to test whether signatures of past pathogen exposure could be identified by cataloging public T cell receptors. In addition to the first cohort of 666 subjects, a separate validation cohort of 120 different subjects was used. Among roughly 400 genotyped donors of the cohort, an average of approximately 200,000 unique TCR beta nucleotide sequences was sequenced per donor, of which 15% to 20% were non-productive. In an earlier analysis of a few hundred of the donors, high-throughput TCR beta sequencing was used to judge whether each TCR beta V gene segment behaved as functional or pseudogenic. The number of typed donors differed by locus: about 620-640 for A, B, C, DRB1 and DQB1; about 520 for DQA1; approximately 600 for DPA1; and roughly 450 for DPB1. All discovery cohort repertoires had been generated on a single sequencing platform. HLA typing included class I and class II loci at four-digit resolution. A later genetic analysis used genome-wide SNP genotypes for about 55% of the 666 donors, treating that subset as a discovery cohort. An early release covering around 630 HLA-typed donors comprised approximately 290 gigabases of sequencing data and 65 million to 100 million unique TCR sequences. Because of strong linkage in the cohort, roughly 5 DR-DQ haplotypes were treated as single units for association and clustering. In the later analysis, no new phenotypic data were used to find candidate immune exposures; instead, reliance was placed on TCR beta sequences and their occurrence across donors. Among the roughly 390 genotyped donors, under 90% belonged to the genetic ancestry cluster associated with self-reported Caucasian donors. To predict cytomegalovirus infection status, the study combined high-throughput TCR immunosequencing, statistical association of individual TCRs with disease status, and machine learning. The study used immunosequencing to profile the T cell repertoires of about 670 subjects and linked those repertoires to cytomegalovirus serostatus. Alongside the repertoire data, information on donor age, sex, ethnicity and CMV serostatus was compiled.

Spanning cysteine to phenylalanine, the CDR3 consists of 12 amino acids. Left in the record is the CDR3 DNA by itself, 36 bases read in frame from the first base. The V and J ends are trimmed by 4 bases and 8 bases, leaving 8 bases between them. From the germline V gene (reference sequence), CDR1 is LNHDA and CDR2 is SQIVND. The cohort consisted of some 730 healthy bone marrow donors. At the time of sampling, all cohort members were nominally healthy, though unrecorded immune exposures were likely present. Of the 670 or so cohort members, roughly 290 had a positive CMV serostatus and about 350 had a negative one, while no CMV serostatus was recorded for the donor. Each donor provided a peripheral blood sample, and peripheral blood mononuclear cells were used for TCR beta sequencing. The Qiagen DNeasy Blood Extraction Kit was used to extract genomic DNA from the blood cell samples. What the work shows at the level of the full study, not this receptor alone: A later analysis found that TCR association rates varied across HLA loci, with DRB1 alleles showing the most associated TCRs and HLA-C alleles the fewest. Because counts were too low, roughly 18 rarely observed V segments, including chromosome 9 orphons, were left out of the earlier analysis of some 600 of the donors. In an earlier analysis of approximately 590 of the donors, most TCR beta V segments appeared in productive rearrangements about 90% or about 30% of the time, broadly matching IMGT annotations. A later analysis associated 15,000 or so TCR beta sequences with specific HLA alleles at a false discovery rate of 0.05. In vitro tests confirmed that three of the cytomegalovirus-associated TCR beta chains recognize cytomegalovirus antigens. In the study, about 150 TCR beta chains were listed as associated with cytomegalovirus. When HLA alleles, especially DR and DQ, strongly co-occurred, attributing TCR associations to individual alleles was difficult. Only TCR beta chains were sequenced in this cohort, and the absence of alpha or paired-chain data limited detectable features. Roughly uniform sequencing depth across donors was assumed in presence/absence analyses, although this assumption may not hold. A later analysis found that HLA-associated TCR beta chains were more clonally expanded and had lower generation probabilities than equally common non-associated chains. A cluster of highly shared sequence variants was judged likely to represent a technical artifact of the sequencing pipeline. In a later analysis, most CMV-associated TCR beta chains were found to appear HLA-restricted, with HLA associations seemingly driven largely by CMV exposure. An association between a missense DCLRE1C variant and V-gene and J-gene trimming of TCR beta chains was found in a later genetic analysis and replicated in an independent cohort. Immune exposure information for the cohort was limited to CMV serostatus. Compared with the approximately 670-donor mean, donors in an Asian-associated ancestry cluster had fewer N-insertions in productive TCRs, according to a later genetic analysis. Linkage disequilibrium might explain the correlated functional status among segregating V segments, but an unknown experimental factor could not be excluded. A further reported finding was that TCR beta sequences accurately predicted the HLA-A and HLA-B alleles for most subjects in the first cohort. In both the original and validation cohorts, the classifier was reported to diagnose cytomegalovirus status with high specificity and sensitivity. Some IMGT-functional V segments, including TRBV6-2 and TRBV6-3, could not be told apart with the 87-base-pair reads, so those segments were excluded. According to a later analysis, parvovirus B19, influenza, CMV and Epstein-Barr virus appeared linked to several top co-occurrence clusters. Most TCR sequences were observed very rarely across donors, whereas some public TCRs were present in many individuals. According to the authors, the approach could potentially be generalized to other disease states and immunological phenotypes. Because HLA typing was missing for some donors at each locus, association tests included only the typed subset.

Points on this clone: The target of this receptor is not known. Per-base qualities were not stored, and no clone one base away is much larger.

The receptor library was made with the immunoSEQ multiplex PCR assay. For the multiplex PCR, a mixture combining 60 forward primers for TCR Vbeta segments and 13 reverse primers for TCR Jbeta segments was used. The CDR3 region of rearranged TCR beta genes was amplified from genomic DNA by a multiplex PCR assay. On the Illumina HiSeq System, the amplified TCR beta libraries were sequenced as 87-base-pair reads. Per the authors' processing: Across the 600 to 700 repertoires, a later analysis counted some 80 million unique TCR beta chains, around 10 million of which were shared by at least two donors. To remove PCR and sequencing errors, raw reads were error-corrected and collapsed into unique sequences using a nearest-neighbor algorithm that merged closely related sequences. CDR3 sequences were aligned to IMGT reference sequences to assign V, D and J gene segments. For a sequence to be retained, a match of at least six nucleotides to both a V gene segment and a J gene segment was required. A rearrangement counted as productive if the CDR3 had no stop codons and remained in frame with V and J, and every other rearrangement counted as non-productive. CDR3 was defined according to IMGT convention as the region running from the second conserved V-encoded cysteine to the conserved J-encoded phenylalanine. The earlier analysis of approximately 500 of the donors excluded sequences that lacked an unambiguous match to a single V gene segment. In an earlier analysis of 587 of the donors, V segments were called functional above 56.7% productive rearrangements and were called segregating when the between-donor standard deviation exceeded 5%. A statistical classification framework was built for diagnosing cytomegalovirus status from the catalog of TCR beta chain sequences. V and J gene assignment, in a later analysis, came from comparing TCR nucleotide sequences with IMGT/GENE-DB human TR gene sequences. Using the TCRdist pipeline, a later analysis assigned CDR3 sequences along with most-parsimonious VDJ recombination scenarios. In a later analysis, every TCR beta chain was defined by the combination of its CDR3 amino acid sequence and its V-gene family, and reads without a unique V-gene family were dropped. A later analysis removed roughly 590 highly shared, low-generation-probability nucleotide sequences to deal with suspected cross-contamination and a sequencing artifact. In a later analysis, a clonal expansion index for each public chain was calculated from normalized within-repertoire ranks of inferred template counts. Generation probabilities in a later analysis came from a VDJ recombination model fitted to out-of-frame rearrangements, and those results were checked against IGoR. Hypergeometric tests were used in a later analysis to score TCR-TCR, TCR-HLA and TCR-CMV co-occurrence, with a repertoire-size bias correction applied to the TCR pairs. A later analysis estimated false discovery rates by permuting HLA or CMV assignments 20 times. In a later analysis, co-occurring TCRs were grouped with DBSCAN, and TCRdist sequence similarity was added when clustering was performed within HLA-allele-positive subsets. For co-occurrence clustering, repertoires with fewer than 30,000 or more than 120,000 public chains were excluded, along with four to six repertoires with anomalous nucleotide sharing. In TCRdb, the immuneACCESS table is reduced to in-frame sequences with V and J assigned. These tables do not hold every clone; where another copy was compared, an unresolved V gene accounts for under half, and the others remain unexplained. Clone size and V and J calls were adopted from that table, with D and trimming inferred from the DNA. The table for this sample lists fewer than 200,000 clones; 75% to 90% of them were counted only once. 1.5% to 2% of the sample goes to the ten largest clones.

The source material was PBMCs. Recombination joined TRBV19 with TRBJ2-2; no D gene can be assigned with confidence. The sequence was obtained from a human donor in good health. Here the CDR3 is given as CASSRSRGELFF. The nucleotide sequence reads TGTGCCAGTAGTAGATCGCGGGGGGAGCTGTTTTTT.